One and the same sample provided the 5 T cell receptor beta chains below, sequenced in a study of human T cells and chemical hapten exposure. Time point noted: patch test 3, about 24 weeks after DPC sensitization. Treatment meaning: therapeutic diphenylcyclopropenone sensitization with weekly scalp DPC. Each CDR3 protein gets one entry after TCRdb re-called the RACE reads with MiXCR. Among approximately 160,000 distinct CDR3 sequences, around a quarter were seen once, and the ten largest hold 2.1%. The sample here was whole blood, taken in connection with sensitization to the hapten diphenylcyclopropenone (DPC). The origin of the receptors is a woman under 30 with alopecia areata. Some clones in this sample may be carry-over from other donors' samples.

This clonotype was counted a few times. J is TRBJ1-2 and V is TRBV7-2; TRBD1 matches 9 bases. Per germline, CDR1 SGHTA and CDR2 FQGNSA. V was clipped by 3 bases and J by 8 bases; unmatched bases: 1. The CDR3 sequence is 12 residues long. The CDR3 sequence: CASSLTGGGYTF. The CDR3 nucleotides read TGTGCCAGCAGCTTGACAGGGGGAGGCTACACCTTC. The whole variable domain, remainder taken from reference TRBV7-2 and TRBJ1-2, is GAGVSQSPSNKVTEKGKDVELRCDPISGHTALYWYRQSLGQGLEFLIYFQGNSAPDKSGLPSDRFSAERTGGSVSTLTIQRTQQEDSAVYLCASSLTGGGYTFGSGTRLTVV.

This clonotype was recorded a few times. CDR3 region: CSVEGGAGKGYGYTF. The DNA of the CDR3 is TGCAGCGTTGAAGGTGGGGCAGGGAAAGGCTATGGCTACACCTTC. The chain links TRBV29-1 to TRBJ1-2; a possible D gene is TRBD1 (5 bases). Trimming took off 1 base at V and 4 bases at J, with 16 bases between the two ends. Germline lookup yields CDR1 SQVTM and CDR2 ANQGSEA. This CDR3 spans 15 amino acids.

The rearrangement joins TRBV30 to TRBJ1-5, with 8 bases lining up with TRBD1. The CDR3 has 16 amino acids. Germline values: CDR1 GTSNPN, CDR2 SVGIG (reference sequence). J was trimmed by 9 bases and V by 2 bases; bases with no gene match: 15. The CDR3 protein is CAWSSPTGAARRPQHF. CDR3 DNA: TGTGCCTGGAGTAGCCCGACAGGGGCCGCCCGTCGGCCCCAGCATTTT.

CDR3 sequence reads: CASSSQGFYGYTF. CDR3 DNA: TGTGCCAGCAGCTCACAGGGGTTCTATGGCTACACCTTC. The chain uses TRBV28 and TRBJ1-2; TRBD1 matches 7 bases. V gave up 6 bases and J gave up 4 bases; unmatched junction bases: 5. Germline loops: CDR1 MDHEN, CDR2 SYDVKM. The CDR3 length is 13 residues.

J is TRBJ1-2 and V is TRBV6-5; D not resolved. V shed 0 bases and J shed 4 bases, with 15 bases lying between them. In germline, CDR1 is MNHEY, CDR2 SVGAGI. The CDR3 runs 16 residues. The CDR3 loop is CASSYSFLDPSYGYTF. CDR3 bases: TGTGCCAGCAGTTACTCGTTCCTTGACCCTAGCTATGGCTACACCTTC.